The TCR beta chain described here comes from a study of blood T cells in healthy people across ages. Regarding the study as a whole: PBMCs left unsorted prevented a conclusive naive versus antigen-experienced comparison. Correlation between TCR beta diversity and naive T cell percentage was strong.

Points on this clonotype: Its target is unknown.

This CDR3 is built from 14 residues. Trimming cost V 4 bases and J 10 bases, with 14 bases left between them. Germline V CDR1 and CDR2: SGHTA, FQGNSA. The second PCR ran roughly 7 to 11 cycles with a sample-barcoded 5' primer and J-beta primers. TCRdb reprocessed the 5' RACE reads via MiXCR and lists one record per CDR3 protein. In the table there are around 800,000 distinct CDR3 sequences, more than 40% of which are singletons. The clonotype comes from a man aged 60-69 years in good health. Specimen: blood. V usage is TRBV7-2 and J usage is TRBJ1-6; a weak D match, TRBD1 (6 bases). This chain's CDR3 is CASSSGHLPSPLHF. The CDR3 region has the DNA TGTGCCAGCAGCTCGGGACACCTTCCCTCACCCCTCCACTTT.